A single T cell receptor beta chain is shown here with its context. The antigen remains unidentified. Antigen-specific CD4+ T cells were first expanded with viral peptide pools by the ViraFEST assay and only then sequenced. Between days 9 and 11 of culture, CD4+ T cells were separated out. Having tested negative for nucleocapsid antibodies, the vaccine recipients showed no prior SARS-CoV-2 infection. Assay: immunoSEQ multiplex PCR; the TCRdb copy retains only in-frame clones and omits some. Of around 25,000 clones listed, approximately 73% were seen once; the top ten hold roughly 5%. The sample is drawn from a study of vaccination effects on CD4 cells after COVID-19. Study-level points and caveats: Vaccine-induced clones in healthy vaccinees cross-reacted with common cold coronaviruses in only 1 of 255 cases. Infection- and vaccine-induced clones contracted markedly late after vaccination.

The germline V and J ends were trimmed by 5 bases and 6 bases, with 20 bases remaining between them. Germline V gives CDR1 MNHNY, CDR2 SVGAGI (reference sequence). The CDR3 is 16 residues long. This clonotype originated in a human donor who received a COVID-19 vaccine. V gene TRBV6-6 combines with J gene TRBJ1-3, with TRBD1 as a possible D gene (5 bases). Sequencing was performed on CD4+ T cells from PBMCs cultured with SARS-CoV-2 spike peptides, taken before COVID-19 vaccination. The CDR3 coding sequence is TGTGCCAGCAGTCCTCGTTGGGGCATAGATGCAAACACCATATATTTT. Protein sequence: CASSPRWGIDANTIYF.